These 24 T cell receptor beta chains were all obtained from the same sample, sequenced in a study of blood T cell repertoires in COVID-19. Sequenced by immunoSEQ multiplex PCR; TCRdb stores in-frame clones only, minus some. The table has 100,000 or so clones, approximately 80% seen once; the top ten hold approximately 9.9%. The source material was peripheral blood. Receptors were obtained from a man in his 60s with active or convalescent COVID-19.

The V and J genes are TRBV24-1 and TRBJ2-3; 8 positions match TRBD2. Trimming at V came to 0 bases and at J to 0 bases, leaving 1 base not matched to a gene. In germline, CDR1 is KGHDR, CDR2 SFDVKD. CDR3 length equals 16 residues. The CDR3, as DNA: TGTGCCACCAGTGATTTGAGCGGGGGAAGCACAGATACGCAGTATTTT. It translates to CATSDLSGGSTDTQYF.

The J gene is TRBJ2-3, the V gene TRBV6-5; 7 bases are a match to TRBD1. The CDR3 contains 14 residues. V lost 8 bases, J lost 2 bases, and 7 bases stayed unmatched. The germline CDR1 and CDR2 sequences are MNHEY and SVGAGI. DNA of the CDR3: TGTGCCAGCCGACCGGGACAGCACACAGATACGCAGTATTTT. This sequence encodes CASRPGQHTDTQYF.

V and J are TRBV6-1 and TRBJ1-2; TRBD1 agrees at 10 bases. Germline V gives CDR1 MNHNS, CDR2 SASEGT. J lost 2 bases, V lost 3 bases, and 3 bases had no gene match. This CDR3 has 15 amino acids. CDR3 sequence: CASSDRQGANYGYTF. CDR3 in DNA: TGTGCCAGCAGTGACCGACAGGGGGCAAACTATGGCTACACCTTC.

The chain carries TRBV5-1 and TRBJ2-6; D possibly corresponds to TRBD2 (5 bases). This CDR3 comprises 16 residues. The germline V gene has CDR1 SGHRS and CDR2 YFSETQ. Trimming stripped 0 bases from V and 8 bases from J, with 15 bases between. Here the CDR3 DNA reads TGCGCCAGCAGCTTGGCAGAAGGGAGAAGCTCCAACGTCCTGACTTTC. Its protein is CASSLAEGRSSNVLTF.

This chain uses TRBV5-1 with TRBJ2-7; D not resolved. Germline loops: CDR1 SGHRS, CDR2 YFSETQ. V dropped 0 bases and J dropped 0 bases, with 7 bases sitting between them. The CDR3 contains 14 residues. The CDR3 DNA sequence: TGCGCCAGCAGCTTGGGGCAGGTCTCCTACGAGCAGTACTTC. Amino acid sequence: CASSLGQVSYEQYF. The variable domain in full, with the rest retrieved from reference TRBV5-1 and TRBJ2-7, is KAGVTQTPRYLIKTRGQQVTLSCSPISGHRSVSWYQQTPGQGLQFLFEYFSETQRNKGNFPGRFSGRQFSNSRSEMNVSTLELGDSALYLCASSLGQVSYEQYFGPGTRLTVT.

The rearrangement joins TRBV3-1 (or the pseudogene TRBV3-2) to TRBJ2-7; unclear D gene. The V end was cut by 1 base, the J end by 5 bases, with 6 bases between. Germline V lookup: CDR1 LGHDT, CDR2 YNNKEL (reference sequence). The CDR3 is 12 residues long. The CDR3 DNA sequence: TGTGCCAGCAGCCAAGTACTAAACGAGCAGTACTTC. It translates to CASSQVLNEQYF.

This clone appeared once. The chain joins TRBV18 to TRBJ1-5, with D possibly matching TRBD1 (6 bases). The V gene lost 4 bases and the J gene lost 7 bases, with 20 bases spanning the gap. Germline V gene data show CDR1 as KGHSH and CDR2 as LQKENI. The CDR3 spans 16 residues. As DNA, the CDR3 is TGTGCCAGCTCACGTGGGGGGGCAGGGCAACAGCAGCCCCAGCATTTT. This sequence encodes CASSRGGAGQQQPQHF.

V and J are TRBV24-1 and TRBJ2-7; TRBD1 matches 8 bases. CDR3 length equals 14 residues. Germline trimming cut 3 bases from V and 5 bases from J; bases unmatched to any gene: 5. Germline values: CDR1 KGHDR, CDR2 SFDVKD. This CDR3 reads CATSDRGRGHEQYF. The CDR3 bases are TGTGCCACCAGTGATCGCGGCAGGGGGCACGAGCAGTACTTC.

DNA of the CDR3: TGTGCCAGCAGCTTGGGTAGGACAGGGATCTACGAGCAGTACGTC. It encodes CASSLGRTGIYEQYV. The V gene is TRBV5-5, the J gene TRBJ2-7; 8 positions agree with TRBD1. Per the germline V gene, CDR1 is SGHKS and CDR2 is YYEKEE (reference sequence). The CDR3 runs 15 residues. V lost 0 bases and J lost 3; bases outside the gene matches: 5.

The gene calls are TRBV18 and TRBJ1-1, with D possibly matching TRBD1 (5 bases). The V gene lost 3 bases and the J gene lost 8 bases, with 19 bases spanning the gap. Germline CDR1 KGHSH, CDR2 LQKENI. The CDR3 runs to 15 residues. The CDR3, as DNA: TGTGCCAGCTCACCTTCAGGGAAGGGCCTCCCCGAAGCTTTCTTT. This codes for CASSPSGKGLPEAFF.

The chain links TRBV5-8 to TRBJ2-7; no reliable D call. The CDR3 sequence is 15 residues long. The V and J ends lost 0 bases and 6 bases respectively, with 16 bases between them. Germline assignment: CDR1 SGHTS and CDR2 YDEGEE. CDR3 DNA: TGTGCCAGCAGCTTGGAAGGAGCGCGCGGATCCGAGCAGTACGTC. Protein sequence: CASSLEGARGSEQYV.

The rearrangement links TRBV5-4 to TRBJ1-1; 7 bases are shared with TRBD1. CDR3 size: 14 residues. V was pared by 6 bases and J by 7 bases, with 12 bases of the junction left unmatched. CDR1 is SGHNT and CDR2 is YYREEE in the germline V gene (reference sequence). CDR3 DNA: TGTGCCAGCACCCTAGACAGGGAGGCTAATGAAGCTTTCTTT. Protein sequence: CASTLDREANEAFF.

CDR3 nucleotides: TGTGCCAGCAGCTTGATTGACATAAATGAAAAACTGTTTTTT. Translated: CASSLIDINEKLFF. J is TRBJ1-4 and V is TRBV5-8; no firm D call. Germline V CDR1 and CDR2: SGHTS, YDEGEE. Trimming took 1 base from V and 5 from J, leaving 9 bases between them. This CDR3 has 14 amino acids.

The gene calls are TRBV24-1 and TRBJ1-2, with D maybe TRBD1 (6 bases). The V and J ends lost 3 bases and 2 bases respectively, with 12 bases between them. Germline V CDR1 and CDR2: KGHDR, SFDVKD. This CDR3 spans 15 amino acids. CDR3 in DNA: TGTGCCACCAGTGATCGGGACACGCGCAACTATGGCTACACCTTC. Encoded protein: CATSDRDTRNYGYTF.

The rearrangement uses TRBV10-3 and TRBJ2-1; D not certain. CDR1 and CDR2 (germline): ENHRY, SYGVKD. Trimming removed 8 bases at V and 10 bases at J, with 15 bases between. The CDR3 spans 12 residues. CDR3 loop: CAIGTEAHEQFF. CDR3 bases: TGTGCCATCGGAACAGAAGCCCACGAGCAGTTCTTC.

This chain connects TRBV11-2 to TRBJ1-2; 7 bases line up with TRBD1. V shed 7 bases, J shed 5 bases, and the junction held 10 bases outside the gene matches. This CDR3 has 14 amino acids. Germline loops: CDR1 SGHAT, CDR2 FQNNGV. The CDR3, as DNA: TGTGCCAGCAATTTAGGGACAGCTAGATATGGCTACACCTTC. Encoded protein: CASNLGTARYGYTF.

The CDR3 region has the DNA TGTGCCAGCAGCCTAGCGACAGGGATGAGTGGAAACACCATATATTTT. Translation gives CASSLATGMSGNTIYF. The chain carries TRBV11-2 and TRBJ1-3, with 7 bases fitting TRBD1. The CDR3 is made up of 16 amino acids. Germline loops: CDR1 SGHAT, CDR2 FQNNGV. Trimming cost V 5 bases and J 3 bases; bases outside gene matches: 10.

The chain joins TRBV5-1 to TRBJ1-3, with D perhaps matching TRBD1 (6 bases). V was clipped by 1 base and J by 1 base, with 9 bases between them. Germline loops: CDR1 SGHRS, CDR2 YFSETQ. This CDR3 region has 15 residues. The CDR3 nucleotides are TGCGCCAGCAGCTTGATGACAGGTTCTGGAAACACCATATATTTT. Amino acids: CASSLMTGSGNTIYF.

This chain uses TRBV10-3 with TRBJ1-1; D perhaps matches TRBD1 (6 bases). With 3 bases removed from V and 0 bases from J, the gap between germline ends came to 8 bases. Germline-derived CDR1 and CDR2 are ENHRY and SYGVKD. The CDR3 runs to 14 residues. CDR3 coding DNA: TGTGCCATCAGTGACAGACAGGTGAACACTGAAGCTTTCTTT. Protein product: CAISDRQVNTEAFF.

CDR3 region: CATSDFGGTGELFF. CDR3 DNA sequence: TGTGCCACCAGTGATTTCGGGGGAACCGGGGAGCTGTTTTTT. The genes are TRBV24-1 and TRBJ2-2, with D perhaps matching TRBD2 (6 bases). V dropped 1 base and J dropped 5 bases, with 7 bases sitting between them. The CDR3 consists of 14 residues. Germline lookup yields CDR1 KGHDR and CDR2 SFDVKD.

This clone appeared once. This sequence joins TRBV28 and TRBJ2-5; D gene uncertain. CDR3 length equals 14 residues. CDR1 and CDR2 (germline): MDHEN, SYDVKM. Trimming removed 5 bases at V and 8 bases at J, with 18 bases between. CDR3 bases: TGTGCCAGCAGTGTTGTCGGCCCGGAGACTACCCAGTACTTC. Translated: CASSVVGPETTQYF.

This clone has just one count. The chain has TRBV11-2 and TRBJ1-1; D possibly corresponds to TRBD1 (6 bases). Germline-derived CDR1 and CDR2 are SGHAT and FQNNGV. V gave up 5 bases and J gave up 1 base, with 14 bases separating them. This CDR3 comprises 15 residues. The CDR3 region has the DNA TGTGCCAGCAGCATCACTACAGGGACGAACACTGAAGCTTTCTTT. Amino acids: CASSITTGTNTEAFF.

The rearrangement joins TRBV6-5 to TRBJ2-2, with TRBD1 as a possible D gene (6 bases). Germline CDR1 MNHEY, CDR2 SVGAGI. This CDR3 is built from 14 residues. Trimming left V 6 bases short and J 6 bases short, with 14 bases between. The CDR3 DNA sequence: TGTGCCAGCAGGGCCGGACAGTCCGCCGGGGAGCTGTTTTTT. It codes for CASRAGQSAGELFF.

The chain has TRBV4-2 and TRBJ2-1, with 8 bases identical to TRBD2. J lost 8 bases, V lost 0 bases, and 12 bases had no gene match. This CDR3 has 17 residues. CDR1 is LGHNA and CDR2 is YNFKEQ in the germline V gene. CDR3 sequence: CASSQEPTSGTGDEQFF. CDR3 sequence (DNA): TGTGCCAGCAGCCAAGAGCCCACTAGCGGTACCGGGGATGAGCAGTTCTTC.